The 27 T cell receptor beta chains in this list originate from one sample, sequenced in a study of blood T cell repertoires in COVID-19. Only in-frame clones appear in the TCRdb table, and some are missing; sequencing was by immunoSEQ multiplex PCR. Among 180,000 or so clones listed, around 80% were seen once. Sequenced material: peripheral blood. These receptor sequences come from a man aged 50 or older who had recovered from COVID-19.

This rearrangement joins TRBV6-5 to TRBJ1-3; a weak D match, TRBD1 (6 bases). Germline lookup yields CDR1 MNHEY and CDR2 SVGAGI. Trimming pared 4 bases from V and 0 bases from J, leaving 10 bases between. CDR3 size: 15 residues. The CDR3 DNA reads TGTGCCAGCAGTTGGACAGCCAACTCTGGAAACACCATATATTTT. It yields the protein CASSWTANSGNTIYF.

The gene calls are TRBV4-1 and TRBJ2-1; 10 nucleotides agree with TRBD2. Germline V CDR1 and CDR2: MGHRA, YSYEKL. V trimming: 2 bases; J trimming: 8 bases; junction bases outside the gene matches: 9. The CDR3 runs 16 residues. The CDR3 reads CASSQKGAGGLDEQFF. The CDR3 bases are TGCGCCAGCAGCCAAAAGGGAGCGGGAGGGCTCGATGAGCAGTTCTTC.

The rearrangement uses TRBV27 and TRBJ2-7; tentative D call: TRBD2 (5 bases). V was shortened by 9 bases and J by 3 bases, with 12 bases between the two germline ends. Germline assignment: CDR1 MNHEY and CDR2 SMNVEV (reference sequence). This CDR3 is built from 12 residues. CDR3 loop: CASGTGIYEQYF. The DNA for the CDR3 is TGTGCCAGTGGAACGGGGATCTACGAGCAGTACTTC.

CDR3 region: CASSPTDENNEQFF. CDR3 sequence (DNA): TGTGCCAGCAGTCCCACAGATGAAAACAATGAGCAGTTCTTC. The rearrangement joins TRBV28 to TRBJ2-1; D is uncertain. V gave up 5 bases and J gave up 5 bases, with 13 bases separating them. Germline V lookup: CDR1 MDHEN, CDR2 SYDVKM. The CDR3 covers 14 residues. The variable domain in full, completed from reference TRBV28 and TRBJ2-1, reads DVKVTQSSRYLVKRTGEKVFLECVQDMDHENMFWYRQDPGLGLRLIYFSYDVKMKEKGDIPEGYSVSREKKERFSLILESASTNQTSMYLCASSPTDENNEQFFGPGTRLTVL.

The chain combines TRBV10-3 with TRBJ1-6; 7 bases align to TRBD1. Germline lookup yields CDR1 ENHRY and CDR2 SYGVKD. V shed 7 bases and J 7 bases; nucleotides not matched to a gene: 7. This CDR3 is 14 amino acids long. This CDR3 is CAINRDRENSPLHF. The CDR3 coding sequence is TGTGCCATCAACCGGGACAGAGAGAATTCACCCCTCCACTTT.

This chain connects TRBV3-1 (or the pseudogene TRBV3-2) to TRBJ2-1; the match to TRBD2 covers 13 bases. Trimming cost V 2 bases and J 5 bases; bases outside gene matches: 3. Germline V gene sequence: CDR1 LGHDT, CDR2 YNNKEL (reference sequence). The CDR3 totals 16 residues. The CDR3 loop reads CASSQIGTSGNNEQFF. The CDR3 coding sequence is TGTGCCAGCAGCCAAATCGGGACTAGCGGGAACAATGAGCAGTTCTTC.

This chain connects TRBV20-1 to TRBJ2-7; D remains ambiguous. The CDR3 has 11 amino acids. V was clipped by 5 bases and J by 3 bases, with 8 bases between them. Germline lookup yields CDR1 DFQATT and CDR2 SNEGSKA (reference sequence). The CDR3 sequence is CSAPSSYEQYF. The DNA of the CDR3 is TGCAGTGCTCCTAGTAGCTACGAGCAGTACTTC.

The chain employs TRBV10-2 and TRBJ1-2; TRBD1 matches at 7 bases. V gave up 5 bases and J gave up 2 bases; unmatched junction bases: 2. Germline CDR1 and CDR2: WSHSY and SAAADI. The CDR3 is 13 amino acids. The CDR3 DNA reads TGCGCCAGCAGTACGGGACAGAACTATGGCTACACCTTC. Protein product: CASSTGQNYGYTF.

The CDR3, as DNA: TGTGCCAGTTCCGTCAATAGCGGGAGTGCCGGGGAGCTGTTTTTT. Translated: CASSVNSGSAGELFF. The chain has TRBV19 and TRBJ2-2, with TRBD2 identical over 9 bases. The CDR3 runs 15 residues. Per the germline V gene, CDR1 is LNHDA and CDR2 is SQIVND (reference sequence). The J segment lost 6 bases and the V segment lost 8 bases, leaving 10 bases of the junction unmatched.

The chain is built from TRBV12-3 or TRBV12-4 and TRBJ2-7, with 7 bases aligning to TRBD2. The J segment lost 3 bases and the V segment lost 5 bases, leaving 1 base of the junction unmatched. The CDR3 spans 12 residues. CDR3 nucleotide sequence: TGTGCCAGCAGTCGGGACTACTACGAGCAGTACTTC. This translates into CASSRDYYEQYF.

The chain uses TRBV27 and TRBJ1-5; 8 bases align to TRBD1. In germline, CDR1 is MNHEY, CDR2 SMNVEV (reference sequence). V gave up 7 bases and J gave up 6 bases; unmatched junction bases: 14. The CDR3 has 16 amino acids. DNA of the CDR3: TGTGCCAGCATACGGACAGGGAGAACTCGGGGTCAGCCCCAGCATTTT. Its protein product is CASIRTGRTRGQPQHF.

This clone was counted a single time. The chain links TRBV6-2 or TRBV6-3 to TRBJ2-2; the match to TRBD1 covers 9 bases. The CDR3 sequence is 17 residues long. Germline V gene data show CDR1 as MNHEY and CDR2 as SVGEGT. J was trimmed by 5 bases and V by 2 bases; bases with no gene match: 9. CDR3 loop: CASSYSQGQGRTGELFF. In DNA form, the CDR3 reads TGTGCCAGCAGTTACAGTCAGGGACAGGGAAGGACCGGGGAGCTGTTTTTT.

The chain carries TRBV5-1 and TRBJ1-5, with D hard to call. The CDR3 is made up of 13 amino acids. Germline V gene data show CDR1 as SGHRS and CDR2 as YFSETQ. Trimming shortened V by 0 bases and J by 5 bases, and 6 bases separated the two germline ends. The DNA for the CDR3 is TGCGCCAGCAGCTTGGGCCGGGATCAGCCCCAGCATTTT. It translates to CASSLGRDQPQHF.

The chain carries TRBV15 and TRBJ2-1; D is possibly TRBD1 (7 bases). The germline V and J ends were trimmed by 0 bases and 5 bases, with 17 bases remaining between them. CDR3 length: 17 amino acids. Germline V gene sequence: CDR1 LNHNV, CDR2 YYDKDF (reference sequence). The CDR3 DNA sequence: TGTGCCACCAGCAGAGATTTGTGGGGGGACAGTAACAATGAGCAGTTCTTC. Its protein is CATSRDLWGDSNNEQFF.

The V gene is TRBV10-3, the J gene TRBJ2-7, with 9 bases identical to TRBD1. Per germline, CDR1 ENHRY and CDR2 SYGVKD. V trimming: 4 bases; J trimming: 0 bases; junction bases outside the gene matches: 7. This CDR3 has 16 amino acids. CDR3 in DNA: TGTGCCATCAGTGGAATGACAGGGGGGTTCTCCTACGAGCAGTACTTC. Its translation is CAISGMTGGFSYEQYF.

The chain joins TRBV7-2 to TRBJ1-1; a possible D gene is TRBD1 (5 bases). V was trimmed by 5 bases and J by 7 bases, leaving 14 bases between them. This CDR3 comprises 13 residues. Germline values: CDR1 SGHTA, CDR2 FQGNSA. The CDR3 region has the DNA TGTGCCAGCAGCCCCGCAGGGAGGATTGAAGCTTTCTTT. Encoded protein: CASSPAGRIEAFF.

The chain uses TRBV27 and TRBJ2-2; 11 nucleotides align to TRBD2. Germline V lookup: CDR1 MNHEY, CDR2 SMNVEV (reference sequence). The CDR3 covers 17 residues. Trimming cost V 10 bases and J 2 bases; bases outside gene matches: 12. This CDR3 is CATKSFGTSGNTGELFF. The CDR3 DNA follows: TGTGCCACCAAATCGTTCGGGACTAGCGGAAACACCGGGGAGCTGTTTTTT.

The rearrangement uses TRBV2 and TRBJ1-3, with a weak D call TRBD1 (6 bases). This CDR3 has 16 amino acids. The V end lost 0 bases, the J end lost 4 bases, and 13 bases lay between the germline ends. Germline V gene data show CDR1 as SNHLY and CDR2 as FYNNEI. The CDR3 DNA is TGTGCCAGCAGTGAAGCGCGGGCAGGGGTCGGAAACACCATATATTTT. Translating it yields CASSEARAGVGNTIYF.

The V and J genes are TRBV7-2 and TRBJ2-3, with TRBD1 as a possible D gene (5 bases). The V end was cut by 5 bases, the J end by 4 bases, with 19 bases between. This CDR3 contains 16 residues. Germline CDR1 and CDR2: SGHTA and FQGNSA. The CDR3 here is CASSTQNSGKADTQYF. In DNA, the CDR3 is TGTGCCAGCAGCACCCAGAATTCAGGGAAGGCAGATACGCAGTATTTT.

The chain links TRBV7-9 to TRBJ2-5; 10 bases agree with TRBD2. Trimming cost V 1 base and J 4 bases; bases outside gene matches: 3. The CDR3 covers 15 residues. Germline CDR1 and CDR2: SEHNR and FQNEAQ (reference sequence). The CDR3 DNA reads as TGTGCCAGCAGCTTAGGGCTAGCGGGAGCAGAGACCCAGTACTTC. Its translation is CASSLGLAGAETQYF. Full variable domain (outside the CDR3, taken from reference TRBV7-9 and TRBJ2-5): DTGVSQNPRHKITKRGQNVTFRCDPISEHNRLYWYRQTLGQGPEFLTYFQNEAQLEKSRLLSDRFSAERPKGSFSTLEIQRTEQGDSAMYLCASSLGLAGAETQYFGPGTRLLVL.

The chain joins TRBV10-1 to TRBJ2-7; 7 bases align to TRBD2. CDR3 length: 12 residues. V lost 4 bases to trimming and J lost 6 bases; unmatched junction nucleotides: 3. The germline V gene encodes CDR1 WNHNN and CDR2 SYGVQD (reference sequence). CDR3 loop: CASSGWGGEQYF. The CDR3 DNA reads as TGCGCCAGCAGTGGTTGGGGGGGCGAGCAGTACTTC.

This chain joins TRBV27 and TRBJ2-4; D is possibly TRBD1 (6 bases). Trimming shortened V by 4 bases and J by 0 bases, and 16 bases separated the two germline ends. The germline CDR1 and CDR2 sequences are MNHEY and SMNVEV (reference sequence). There are 17 residues in the CDR3. The CDR3 loop reads CASSSTDRILAKNIQYF. In DNA, the CDR3 is TGTGCCAGCAGTTCCACAGACAGGATACTAGCCAAAAACATTCAGTACTTC.

The chain uses TRBV6-1 and TRBJ2-1, with 10 bases that match TRBD2. Germline values: CDR1 MNHNS, CDR2 SASEGT. J lost 3 bases, V lost 0 bases, and 8 bases had no gene match. The CDR3 length is 18 residues. CDR3 DNA: TGTGCCAGCAGTGAAGCGAACAGGGTAGCGGGAGGCTACAATGAGCAGTTCTTC. Protein product: CASSEANRVAGGYNEQFF.

The chain uses TRBV13 and TRBJ2-6; unclear D gene. The CDR3 covers 14 residues. Trimming took 6 bases from V and 0 from J, leaving 6 bases between them. Germline V CDR1 and CDR2: PRHDT, FYEKMQ (reference sequence). CDR3 DNA sequence: TGTGCCAGCAGATCTACCTCTGGGGCCAACGTCCTGACTTTC. It codes for CASRSTSGANVLTF.

The J gene is TRBJ1-1, the V gene TRBV29-1; TRBD1 agrees at 10 bases. Germline lookup yields CDR1 SQVTM and CDR2 ANQGSEA. V was clipped by 7 bases and J by 4 bases; unmatched bases: 6. The CDR3 is 13 amino acids. The CDR3 DNA follows: TGCAGCGGCCAGACAGGGGGCGGCACTGAAGCTTTCTTT. It encodes CSGQTGGGTEAFF.

This chain joins TRBV2 and TRBJ2-7, with D unresolved. Per the germline V gene, CDR1 is SNHLY and CDR2 is FYNNEI. The length of the CDR3 is 11 residues. The V and J ends lost 6 bases and 9 bases respectively, with 12 bases between them. CDR3 residues: CASRRETLQYF. The CDR3 DNA follows: TGTGCCAGCAGGAGAGAGACTCTGCAGTACTTC.

This clone occurred many times. The chain couples TRBV30 to TRBJ2-7; D remains unclear. Germline V gene data show CDR1 as GTSNPN and CDR2 as SVGIG (reference sequence). Deletions cut 2 bases from V and 2 bases from J, with 13 bases between. The CDR3 covers 14 residues. Here the CDR3 DNA reads TGTGCCTGGAGTCCGGCAGGCTTCACCTACGAGCAGTACTTC. Translation: CAWSPAGFTYEQYF.